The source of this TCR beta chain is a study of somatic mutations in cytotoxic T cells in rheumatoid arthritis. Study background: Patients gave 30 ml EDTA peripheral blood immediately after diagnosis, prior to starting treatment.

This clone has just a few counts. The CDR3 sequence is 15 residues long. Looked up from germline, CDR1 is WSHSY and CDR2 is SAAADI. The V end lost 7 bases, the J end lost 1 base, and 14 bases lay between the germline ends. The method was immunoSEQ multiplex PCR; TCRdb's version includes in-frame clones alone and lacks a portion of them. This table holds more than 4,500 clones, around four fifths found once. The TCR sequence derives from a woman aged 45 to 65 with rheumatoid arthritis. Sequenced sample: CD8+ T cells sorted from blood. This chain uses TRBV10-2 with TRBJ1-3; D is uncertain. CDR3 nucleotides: TGCGCCAGCAAGAAGGAGGGTGGGTCTGGAAACACCATATATTTT. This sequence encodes CASKKEGGSGNTIYF.